What follows is one T cell receptor beta chain and its context. Its target is not known. Between the trimmed V and J ends, which lost 6 bases and 0 bases, there was a span of 6 bases. Germline values: CDR1 LNHDA, CDR2 SQIVND (reference sequence). This CDR3 is built from 13 residues. These data are taken from a study of Tregs in tolerant kidney transplant recipients. Clones were sequenced by immunoSEQ multiplex PCR, and TCRdb holds only the in-frame ones, with some missing. The data show 200,000 to 300,000 clones, with about 80% seen just once and about 0.58% held by the top ten. Unstimulated Tregs (CD4+CD25+CD127-) and CD4+CD25- non-Tregs were sorted from PBMCs. Findings and limits, study-wide: Expanding Tregs on activated donor B cells appeared to best identify donor-specific TCRbeta clones. Findings come from small patient numbers and require larger validation. This study did not directly address biological reproducibility.

The chain joins TRBV19 to TRBJ1-5; tentative D call: TRBD1 (5 bases). The receptor comes from a human donor in good health. The specimen was CD4+ T cells from blood. The CDR3 spells CASRRGSNQPQHF. The CDR3 DNA is TGTGCCAGTAGAAGGGGTAGCAATCAGCCCCAGCATTTT. The whole variable domain, remainder taken from reference TRBV19 and TRBJ1-5, is DGGITQSPKYLFRKEGQNVTLSCEQNLNHDAMYWYRQDPGQGLRLIYYSQIVNDFQKGDIAEGYSVSREKKESFPLTVTSAQKNPTAFYLCASRRGSNQPQHFGDGTRLSIL.